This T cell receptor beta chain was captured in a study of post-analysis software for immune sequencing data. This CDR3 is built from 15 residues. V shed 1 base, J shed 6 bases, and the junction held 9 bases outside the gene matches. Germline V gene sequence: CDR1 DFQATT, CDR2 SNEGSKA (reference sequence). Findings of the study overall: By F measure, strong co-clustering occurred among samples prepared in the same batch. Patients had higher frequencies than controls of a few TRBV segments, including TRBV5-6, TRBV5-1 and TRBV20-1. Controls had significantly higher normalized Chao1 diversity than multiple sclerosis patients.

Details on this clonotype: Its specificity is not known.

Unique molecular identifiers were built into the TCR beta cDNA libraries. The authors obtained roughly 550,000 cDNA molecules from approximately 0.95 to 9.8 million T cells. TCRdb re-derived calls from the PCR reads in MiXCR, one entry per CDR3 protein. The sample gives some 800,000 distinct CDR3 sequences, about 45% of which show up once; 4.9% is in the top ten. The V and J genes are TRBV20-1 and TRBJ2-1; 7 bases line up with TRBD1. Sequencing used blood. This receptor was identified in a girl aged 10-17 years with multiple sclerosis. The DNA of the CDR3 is TGCAGTGCTAGAGCCCTGGCCTGGGACAGCAATGAGCAGTTCTTC. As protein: CSARALAWDSNEQFF.